This TCR beta chain emerged from a study of T cells in Graves' hyperthyroidism and ophthalmopathy. General study findings and limits: Researchers found most expanded thyroid clonotypes above 0.001 in blood as well.

This clonotype has just a few counts. Its antigen remains unidentified. RNA transcripts served as the template for amplifying TCR beta CDR3 regions. Using the HTBI primer set, a first-round RT-PCR was run on the TCR CDR3. TCRdb ran MiXCR on the multiplex PCR reads and lists one entry per CDR3 protein. The sample shows roughly 650,000 distinct CDR3 sequences, around 15% of them seen only once. The CDR3 totals 13 residues. The J segment lost 5 bases and the V segment lost 7 bases, leaving 9 bases of the junction unmatched. Germline-derived CDR1 and CDR2 are SQVTM and ANQGSEA. This sequence was found in a woman aged 40 to 50 with Graves' ophthalmopathy. Sequencing used blood. V gene TRBV29-1 combines with J gene TRBJ1-1, with 8 bases fitting TRBD1. The CDR3 DNA follows: TGCAGCGCGCTACAGGGGGGATGGACTGAAGCTTTCTTT. Translating it yields CSALQGGWTEAFF.